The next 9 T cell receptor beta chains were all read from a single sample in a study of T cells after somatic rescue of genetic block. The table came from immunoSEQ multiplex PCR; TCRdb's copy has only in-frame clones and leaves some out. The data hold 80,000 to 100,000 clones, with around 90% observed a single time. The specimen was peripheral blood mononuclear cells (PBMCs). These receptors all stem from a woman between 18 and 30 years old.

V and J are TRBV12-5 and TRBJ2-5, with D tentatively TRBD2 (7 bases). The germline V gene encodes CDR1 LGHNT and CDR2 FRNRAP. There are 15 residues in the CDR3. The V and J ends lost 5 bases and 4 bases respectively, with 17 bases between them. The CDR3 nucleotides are TGTGCTAGTGGTCCGGGGGCGGGAGTACGAGAGACCCAGTACTTC. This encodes CASGPGAGVRETQYF.

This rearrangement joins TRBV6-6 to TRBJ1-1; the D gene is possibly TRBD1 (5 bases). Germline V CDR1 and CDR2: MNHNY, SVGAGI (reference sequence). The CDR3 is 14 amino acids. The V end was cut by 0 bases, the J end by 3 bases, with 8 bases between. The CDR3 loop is CASSYSTRDTEAFF. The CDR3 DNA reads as TGTGCCAGCAGTTACTCGACCAGGGACACTGAAGCTTTCTTT.

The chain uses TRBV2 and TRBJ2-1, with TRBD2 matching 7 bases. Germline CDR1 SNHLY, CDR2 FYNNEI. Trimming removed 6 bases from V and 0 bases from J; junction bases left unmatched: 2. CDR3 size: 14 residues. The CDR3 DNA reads TGTGCCAGCAGCGTAGCGGGCTCCTACAATGAGCAGTTCTTC. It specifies CASSVAGSYNEQFF. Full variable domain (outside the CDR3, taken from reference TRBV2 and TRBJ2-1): EPEVTQTPSHQVTQMGQEVILRCVPISNHLYFYWYRQILGQKVEFLVSFYNNEISEKSEIFDDQFSVERPDGSNFTLKIRSTKLEDSAMYFCASSVAGSYNEQFFGPGTRLTVL.

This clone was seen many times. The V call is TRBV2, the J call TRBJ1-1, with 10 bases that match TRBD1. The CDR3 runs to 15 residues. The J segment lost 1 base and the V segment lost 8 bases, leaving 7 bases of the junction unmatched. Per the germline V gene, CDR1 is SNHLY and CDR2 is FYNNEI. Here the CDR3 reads CASPGQGWGNTEAFF. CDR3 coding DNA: TGTGCCAGCCCGGGACAGGGGTGGGGGAACACTGAAGCTTTCTTT.

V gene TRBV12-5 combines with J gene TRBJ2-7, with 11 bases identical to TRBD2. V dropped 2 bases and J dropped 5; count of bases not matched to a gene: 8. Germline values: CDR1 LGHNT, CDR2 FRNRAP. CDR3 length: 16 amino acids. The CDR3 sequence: CASGLLRLAGSHEQYF. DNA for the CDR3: TGTGCTAGTGGTTTGCTCCGACTAGCGGGATCACACGAGCAGTACTTC.

CDR3 residues: CASSYSTGEVHTEAFF. CDR3 DNA: TGTGCCAGCAGTTACTCCACAGGGGAGGTGCACACTGAAGCTTTCTTT. V is TRBV6-5 and J is TRBJ1-1; 7 bases agree with TRBD1. The CDR3 sequence is 16 residues long. Germline V lookup: CDR1 MNHEY, CDR2 SVGAGI. V lost 0 bases and J lost 3; bases outside the gene matches: 7.

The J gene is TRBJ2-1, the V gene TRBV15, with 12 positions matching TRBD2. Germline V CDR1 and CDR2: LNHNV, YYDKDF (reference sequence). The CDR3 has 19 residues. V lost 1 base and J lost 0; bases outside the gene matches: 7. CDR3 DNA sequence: TGTGCCACCAGCAGAGGACTAGCGGGAGATTGGGACTCCTACAATGAGCAGTTCTTC. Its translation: CATSRGLAGDWDSYNEQFF.

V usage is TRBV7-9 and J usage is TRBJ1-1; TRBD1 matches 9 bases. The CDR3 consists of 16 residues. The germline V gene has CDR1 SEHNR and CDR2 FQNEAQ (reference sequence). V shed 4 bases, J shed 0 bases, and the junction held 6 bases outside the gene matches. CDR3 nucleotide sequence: TGTGCCAGCAGCTCATACAGGGGGCCCATGAACACTGAAGCTTTCTTT. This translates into CASSSYRGPMNTEAFF.

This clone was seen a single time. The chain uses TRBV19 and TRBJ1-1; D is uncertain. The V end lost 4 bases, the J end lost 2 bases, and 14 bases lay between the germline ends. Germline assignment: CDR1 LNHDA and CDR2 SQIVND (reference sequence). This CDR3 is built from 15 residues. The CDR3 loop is CASSTPFRPNTEAFF. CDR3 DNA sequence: TGTGCCAGTAGTACCCCTTTCCGGCCAAACACTGAAGCTTTCTTT.